The rows below give T cell receptor beta chains drawn from one sample of a study of blood T cell repertoires in COVID-19. TCRdb's table, derived via immunoSEQ multiplex PCR, lists solely in-frame clones and lacks some. The data show tens of thousands of clones, with approximately 85% seen just once and about 13% held by the top ten. The sample was peripheral blood. The source is a human donor in a cohort sampled during active COVID-19. The CDR3 runs from the conserved cysteine through the conserved F or W. The D gene is left open where the match is weak. Size values are once, few and many counts, or a class for expanded clones, and some rows have none.

d_gene,v_gene,j_gene,abundance,CDR3aa,CDR3nt
TRBD2,TRBV12-3/TRBV12-4,TRBJ2-7,.,CATGGGSSYEQYF,TGTGCCACCGGTGGCGGGAGCTCCTACGAGCAGTACTTC
.,TRBV3-1/TRBV3-2,TRBJ2-7,.,CASSLTSRGRAHEQYF,TGTGCCAGCAGCCTTACATCGCGGGGTAGGGCCCACGAGCAGTACTTC
TRBD2,TRBV6-6,TRBJ2-4,.,CASSRSGGGPDIQYF,TGTGCCAGCAGCCGCAGTGGCGGGGGGCCAGACATTCAGTACTTC
.,TRBV9,TRBJ1-6,.,CASSVGAPNSPLHF,TGTGCCAGCAGCGTAGGGGCCCCGAATTCACCCCTCCACTTT
.,TRBV11-1,TRBJ1-3,.,CASSPTDSGNTIYF,TGTGCCAGCAGCCCGACAGATTCTGGAAACACCATATATTTT
.,TRBV7-9,TRBJ2-7,.,CASSLVRHPYEQYF,TGTGCCAGCAGCTTAGTTAGACACCCCTACGAGCAGTACTTC
.,TRBV7-9,TRBJ1-2,.,CASSLFQAHYGYTF,TGTGCCAGCAGCTTATTCCAGGCCCACTATGGCTACACCTTC
.,TRBV3-1/TRBV3-2,TRBJ1-3,.,CASSHLLRQHSGNTIYF,TGTGCCAGCAGCCACCTCCTCCGACAGCACTCTGGAAACACCATATATTTT
.,TRBV6-6,TRBJ1-4,.,CASSTTAGANEKLFF,TGTGCCAGCAGTACCACCGCAGGGGCTAATGAAAAACTGTTTTTT
.,TRBV5-1,TRBJ2-3,.,CASSPRVGGTDTQYF,TGCGCCAGCAGCCCTAGGGTAGGGGGCACAGATACGCAGTATTTT
TRBD1,TRBV5-1,TRBJ1-4,few,CASSTDRGDEKLFF,TGCGCCAGCAGTACAGACAGGGGTGATGAAAAACTGTTTTTT
.,TRBV7-8,TRBJ2-3,.,CASSPPGTDTQYF,TGTGCCAGCAGCCCCCCGGGGACAGATACGCAGTATTTT
.,TRBV30,TRBJ1-2,.,CAWSQRDTLYGYTF,TGTGCCTGGAGTCAGCGGGACACCCTCTATGGCTACACCTTC
TRBD1,TRBV6-5,TRBJ2-5,.,CASSLTGGVNQETQYF,TGTGCCAGCAGTTTAACAGGGGGTGTTAACCAAGAGACCCAGTACTTC
.,TRBV4-1,TRBJ2-1,once,CASSQRELHNEQFF,TGCGCCAGCAGCCAACGGGAACTGCACAATGAGCAGTTCTTC
.,TRBV14,TRBJ2-7,.,CASSHVVAVYEQYF,TGTGCCAGCAGCCATGTGGTAGCGGTATACGAGCAGTACTTC
TRBD2,TRBV5-1,TRBJ2-2,.,CASSQDSGPGELFF,TGCGCCAGCAGCCAAGATAGCGGGCCCGGGGAGCTGTTTTTT
TRBD2,TRBV20-1,TRBJ2-1,once,CSASWAGVFYNEQFF,TGCAGTGCTAGTTGGGCGGGAGTGTTCTACAATGAGCAGTTCTTC
TRBD2,TRBV7-2,TRBJ2-3,.,CASSFGLAGVSDTQYF,TGTGCCAGCAGCTTCGGACTAGCGGGGGTTTCAGATACGCAGTATTTT
.,TRBV18,TRBJ2-7,.,CASSPTESASEQYF,TGTGCCAGCTCTCCGACAGAATCTGCGTCCGAGCAGTACTTC
.,TRBV9,TRBJ2-1,.,CASSEYGSSYNEQFF,TGTGCCAGCAGCGAGTACGGGAGCTCCTACAATGAGCAGTTCTTC
TRBD1,TRBV30,TRBJ2-7,.,CAWSVGTGPYEQYF,TGTGCCTGGAGTGTAGGGACAGGCCCCTACGAGCAGTACTTC
.,TRBV7-9,TRBJ1-2,.,CASSLSTANYGYTF,TGTGCCAGCAGCTTATCGACAGCTAACTATGGCTACACCTTC
TRBD2,TRBV4-2,TRBJ2-7,.,CASSHPSGGVNYEQYF,TGTGCCAGCAGCCACCCTAGCGGGGGTGTCAACTACGAGCAGTACTTC